These 2 T cell receptor beta chains were all obtained from the same sample, sequenced in a study of T cells in Graves' hyperthyroidism and ophthalmopathy. RNA transcripts yielded amplified TCR beta CDR3 regions. First-round RT-PCR targeting the TCR CDR3 was performed with the HTBI primer set. Via MiXCR, TCRdb re-called the multiplex PCR reads, giving one row per CDR3 protein. The table has 300,000 to 400,000 distinct CDR3 sequences, about 13% seen once. Sequenced: blood. The receptors here all came from a woman under 30 with Graves' hyperthyroidism.

The sample holds a few counts of this clonotype. The genes are TRBV19 and TRBJ2-5; D possibly matches TRBD1 or TRBD2 (5 bases each). The length of the CDR3 is 14 residues. The ends were cut back, 3 bases at V and 5 bases at J, with 13 bases in the middle. Germline V CDR1 and CDR2: LNHDA, SQIVND (reference sequence). The CDR3, as DNA: TGTGCCAGTAGTATCCCAGGGAGAGGGGAGACCCAGTACTTC. Its protein is CASSIPGRGETQYF.

The gene calls are TRBV6-1 and TRBJ2-7, with D possibly TRBD1 on 9 matching bases. The CDR3 extends over 16 amino acids. Germline CDR1 MNHNS, CDR2 SASEGT. Trimming stripped 8 bases from V and 2 bases from J, with 22 bases between. CDR3 loop: CASRGGVGQGPYEQYF. The CDR3 nucleotides are TGTGCCAGCCGGGGGGGGGTGGGACAGGGCCCCTACGAGCAGTACTTC.